One and the same sample provided the 3 T cell receptor beta chains below, sequenced in a study of T cells in Graves' hyperthyroidism and ophthalmopathy. There were TCR beta CDR3 regions amplified from RNA transcripts. Initially, a first-round RT-PCR of the TCR CDR3 employed the HTBI primer set. MiXCR, applied by TCRdb to the multiplex PCR reads, yields one record per CDR3 protein. The sample comprises about 400,000 distinct CDR3 sequences, 13% of which are singletons, and around 9.2% rests with the top ten. The sequenced sample was blood. The receptors come from a woman younger than 35 with Graves' hyperthyroidism.

This clonotype came up many times. The chain is built from TRBV5-6 and TRBJ2-1; TRBD2 agrees at 10 bases. The trim removed 4 bases at V and 4 bases at J, leaving 8 bases unmatched. CDR1 and CDR2 (germline): SGHDT, YYEEEE. The CDR3 has 16 residues. Written as DNA, the CDR3 is TGTGCCAGCAGCCACGATGTACTAGCGGGGTACAATGAGCAGTTCTTC. Amino acids: CASSHDVLAGYNEQFF.

This clonotype was seen a handful of times. This sequence joins TRBV20-1 and TRBJ2-1; D remains ambiguous. Trimming took 0 bases from V and 1 from J, leaving 10 bases between them. The CDR3 length is 15 residues. Germline V gene sequence: CDR1 DFQATT, CDR2 SNEGSKA (reference sequence). CDR3 nucleotide sequence: TGCAGTGCTAGAGATCCTTGGGGTTCCTACAATGAGCAGTTCTTC. Translating gives CSARDPWGSYNEQFF.

This clonotype appeared once. The CDR3 DNA reads TGTGCCAGCAGGCCAGGGGGGCGCAATGAGCAGTTCTTC. Translating it yields CASRPGGRNEQFF. The chain joins TRBV28 to TRBJ2-1, with TRBD1 as a possible D gene (7 bases). The CDR3 is made up of 13 amino acids. The V end was cut by 6 bases, the J end by 6 bases, with 12 bases between. CDR1 is MDHEN and CDR2 is SYDVKM in the germline V gene. Based on the CDR3 plus reference TRBV28 and TRBJ2-1, the full variable domain is DVKVTQSSRYLVKRTGEKVFLECVQDMDHENMFWYRQDPGLGLRLIYFSYDVKMKEKGDIPEGYSVSREKKERFSLILESASTNQTSMYLCASRPGGRNEQFFGPGTRLTVL.